This record looks at one T cell receptor (beta chain) sequence and its context. Positive CCR7 selection of CD45RO-negative cells yielded the naive CD8 cells, and terminally differentiated effector memory CD45RA+ cells were excluded. For sorted subsets, 200 ng DNA per replicate equaled 30,000 or so T cell genomes. Here immunoSEQ multiplex PCR was the method, and the copy in TCRdb shows in-frame clones only, minus some. Among approximately 840,000 clones listed, about 96% were seen once. This record belongs to a study of shared clonotypes between healthy human individuals. Study as a whole: Sampling drew on donors who were two women and a few men aged 18 to 49.

Germline V gives CDR1 SEHNR, CDR2 FQNEAQ (reference sequence). This CDR3 spans 17 amino acids. The V and J ends lost 5 bases and 5 bases, in that order; junction bases with no gene match: 8. This sequence was found in a man younger than 45 in good health. V is TRBV7-9 and J is TRBJ2-1, with 14 bases fitting TRBD2. The sample taken for sequencing was naive CD8+ T cells sorted from blood. CDR3 coding DNA: TGTGCCAGCAGCCTAGGGACTAGCGGGAGATACCACAATGAGCAGTTCTTC. Its translation: CASSLGTSGRYHNEQFF.